The clone carrying this T cell receptor (beta chain) appeared a single time. Antigen: not known. This entry comes from a study of regulatory T cells in long-lasting Graves disease. CDR3 regions were amplified by Arm-PCR using iRepertoire HTBI primers to build TCR beta libraries. TCRdb used MiXCR to reprocess the multiplex PCR reads, holding one entry per CDR3 protein. This sample has hundreds of thousands of distinct CDR3 sequences, with roughly 16% found just once. J gave up 2 bases and V 6 bases, and 7 bases lay outside the gene matches. The length of the CDR3 is 15 residues. Germline lookup yields CDR1 MDHEN and CDR2 SYDVKM. Time point noted: newly diagnosed GD, antithyroid drugs for less than 3 months. Making the TCR library involved RNA that had been extracted from PBMCs. Study findings and constraints: Less diverse TCR repertoires were seen in persistent Graves' patients than in newly diagnosed ones.

This sample was shared with a second study, whose subject was T cells in Graves' hyperthyroidism and ophthalmopathy.

This material consisted of peripheral blood mononuclear cells (PBMCs), taken at new diagnosis, from a patient treated with antithyroid drugs. This clonotype was obtained from a woman aged 40-65 years with Graves disease. V usage is TRBV28 and J usage is TRBJ2-3; 8 bases match TRBD2. CDR3 in DNA: TGTGCCAGCAGGGACAGCGGGAGTTTCACAGATACGCAGTATTTT. Amino acids: CASRDSGSFTDTQYF.